Shown below are 25 T cell receptor beta chains from a single sample sequenced in a study of patients and donors after allogeneic stem cell transplantation. One entry per CDR3 protein results from TCRdb running MiXCR on the RT-PCR reads. The sample holds around 150,000 distinct CDR3 sequences; roughly 35% are singletons and the top ten take 50%. Sequences were obtained from blood, either unsorted or a sorted T cell fraction (not recorded which). These TCRs come from a human donor who was either an allogeneic HSCT recipient or a stem cell or donor lymphocyte infusion donor (not recorded which). It is not recorded whose cells these are; they may come from a transplant donor.

The rearrangement links TRBV9 to TRBJ2-1; 9 bases fit TRBD2. From germline, CDR1 is SGDLS and CDR2 YYNGEE. The J segment lost 9 bases and the V segment lost 3 bases, leaving 7 bases of the junction unmatched. CDR3 size: 14 residues. The CDR3, as DNA: TGTGCCAGCAGCGCGCGGGGGGGTTCATCTGAGCAGTTCTTC. It encodes CASSARGGSSEQFF.

This clonotype was observed a few times. The V gene is TRBV20-1, the J gene TRBJ2-2, with D unclear. Germline V gene data show CDR1 as DFQATT and CDR2 as SNEGSKA (reference sequence). CDR3 length equals 14 residues. Between the trimmed V and J ends, which lost 1 base and 4 bases, there was a span of 10 bases. CDR3 sequence: CSARGLPFTGELFF. The CDR3 nucleotides read TGCAGTGCTAGAGGACTCCCTTTCACCGGGGAGCTGTTTTTT.

This clonotype was counted only a few times. This chain uses TRBV6-5 with TRBJ2-2; no clear D gene. This CDR3 is built from 14 residues. Trimming stripped 3 bases from V and 6 bases from J, with 11 bases between. Germline values: CDR1 MNHEY, CDR2 SVGAGI. The DNA of the CDR3 is TGTGCCAGCAGTTATGTGGAATGGGCCGGGGAGCTGTTTTTT. Translating it yields CASSYVEWAGELFF.

The chain couples TRBV28 to TRBJ2-7; 14 bases map to TRBD2. The germline CDR1 and CDR2 sequences are MDHEN and SYDVKM. V lost 5 bases, J lost 1 base, and 7 bases stayed unmatched. The CDR3 runs 17 residues. CDR3 sequence: CASSPPGLAGDSYEQYF. The CDR3 DNA reads as TGTGCCAGCAGTCCCCCGGGACTAGCGGGGGATTCCTACGAGCAGTACTTC.

The rearrangement joins TRBV28 to TRBJ2-1; D is undetermined. With 5 bases removed from V and 5 bases from J, the gap between germline ends came to 16 bases. Germline assignment: CDR1 MDHEN and CDR2 SYDVKM. The CDR3 runs 15 residues. The CDR3, as DNA: TGTGCCAGCAGTCCCGACTGGCTTCGCGACAATGAGCAGTTCTTC. Translated: CASSPDWLRDNEQFF.

This clonotype came up a few times. The chain links TRBV7-2 to TRBJ2-2, with 8 bases identical to TRBD2. V was pared by 5 bases and J by 3 bases, with 5 bases of the junction left unmatched. This CDR3 is built from 15 residues. Per germline, CDR1 SGHTA and CDR2 FQGNSA. The chain's CDR3 is CASSPSGGDTGELFF. In nucleotides, the CDR3 is TGTGCCAGCAGCCCCTCGGGGGGGGACACCGGGGAGCTGTTTTTT.

This clonotype has more than one count but fewer than ten. The chain combines TRBV9 with TRBJ2-5, with TRBD2 identical over 13 bases. The germline gives CDR1 SGDLS, CDR2 YYNGEE. This CDR3 region has 16 residues. V trimming: 4 bases; J trimming: 3 bases; junction bases outside the gene matches: 6. This CDR3 is CASSKTSGGTEETQYF. CDR3 nucleotides: TGTGCCAGCAGCAAGACTAGCGGGGGGACGGAAGAGACCCAGTACTTC.

This rearrangement joins TRBV12-3 or TRBV12-4 to TRBJ2-3, with D uncertain. This CDR3 region has 13 residues. Trimming removed 6 bases from V and 2 bases from J, with 9 bases in between. CDR3 region: CASSRTHTDTQYF. CDR3 DNA: TGTGCCAGCAGCAGGACCCACACAGATACGCAGTATTTT.

The J gene is TRBJ1-5, the V gene TRBV15; D not resolved. The CDR3 length is 14 residues. The V and J ends lost 5 bases and 7 bases respectively, with 15 bases between them. The germline CDR1 and CDR2 sequences are LNHNV and YYDKDF (reference sequence). CDR3 nucleotide sequence: TGTGCCACCAGCCTTGGGCCCCTCGGGCAGCCCCAGCATTTT. Translated, it gives CATSLGPLGQPQHF.

The chain links TRBV6-1 to TRBJ1-1; 7 nucleotides agree with TRBD1. In germline, CDR1 is MNHNS, CDR2 SASEGT. The CDR3 runs 15 residues. J lost 11 bases, V lost 3 bases, and 15 bases had no gene match. DNA of the CDR3: TGTGCCAGCAGTGATTACGACAGGGTAGAAGACGAGGCTTTCTTT. Protein product: CASSDYDRVEDEAFF.

V usage is TRBV10-3 and J usage is TRBJ1-4, with D perhaps TRBD1 (5 bases). CDR1 and CDR2 from the germline V gene are ENHRY and SYGVKD. Trimming took off 11 bases at V and 10 bases at J, with 20 bases between the two ends. The CDR3 has 13 amino acids. The CDR3: CASRGGMEGKLFF. The DNA of the CDR3 is TGTGCCTCTCGGGGGGGGATGGAAGGAAAACTGTTTTTT.

The chain employs TRBV29-1 and TRBJ1-2, with 7 bases matching TRBD1. Germline CDR1 is SQVTM and CDR2 is ANQGSEA. This CDR3 has 13 amino acids. V dropped 4 bases and J dropped 7; count of bases not matched to a gene: 9. The DNA for the CDR3 is TGCAGCGTTGGAGTGCAGGGGGGAGGTGGCTACACCTTC. This sequence encodes CSVGVQGGGGYTF.

This clonotype was detected only a few times. The chain uses TRBV7-2 and TRBJ1-2; 10 positions agree with TRBD1. This CDR3 region has 16 residues. Per germline, CDR1 SGHTA and CDR2 FQGNSA. V shed 3 bases and J 0 bases; nucleotides not matched to a gene: 4. Here the CDR3 reads CASSFPGQGPNYGYTF. CDR3 in DNA: TGTGCCAGCAGCTTTCCGGGACAGGGGCCTAACTATGGCTACACCTTC. Full variable domain (remainder filled in from reference TRBV7-2 and TRBJ1-2): GAGVSQSPSNKVTEKGKDVELRCDPISGHTALYWYRQSLGQGLEFLIYFQGNSAPDKSGLPSDRFSAERTGGSVSTLTIQRTQQEDSAVYLCASSFPGQGPNYGYTFGSGTRLTVV.

This chain connects TRBV5-1 to TRBJ2-3; 8 nucleotides align to TRBD2. Per germline, CDR1 SGHRS and CDR2 YFSETQ. The CDR3 consists of 15 residues. Trimming took 4 bases from V and 0 from J; bases not matched to a gene: 4. This CDR3 is CASSTIAGSTDTQYF. In DNA, the CDR3 is TGCGCCAGCAGCACCATAGCGGGGAGCACAGATACGCAGTATTTT.

This clonotype turned up a few times. The chain uses TRBV10-3 and TRBJ2-3; 9 positions agree with TRBD2. The germline V gene has CDR1 ENHRY and CDR2 SYGVKD. CDR3 length equals 16 residues. The V segment lost 6 bases and the J segment 2 bases; nucleotides outside the gene matches: 9. In DNA, the CDR3 is TGTGCCATCAGCCGCATAGCGGGGGTCCACACAGATACGCAGTATTTT. The encoded protein is CAISRIAGVHTDTQYF.

The gene calls are TRBV5-4 and TRBJ2-1, with D possibly matching TRBD2 (7 bases). The germline gives CDR1 SGHNT, CDR2 YYREEE (reference sequence). V lost 4 bases, J lost 2 bases, and 19 bases lay in between. This CDR3 region has 17 residues. In DNA form, the CDR3 reads TGTGCCAGCAGCGGTGAGGTGGCGGGGGCCACCTACAATGAGCAGTTCTTC. Its translation: CASSGEVAGATYNEQFF. Full variable domain (rest looked up from reference TRBV5-4 and TRBJ2-1): ETGVTQSPTHLIKTRGQQVTLRCSSQSGHNTVSWYQQALGQGPQFIFQYYREEENGRGNFPPRFSGLQFPNYSSELNVNALELDDSALYLCASSGEVAGATYNEQFFGPGTRLTVL.

This chain connects TRBV29-1 to TRBJ1-1; D uncertain. This CDR3 comprises 11 residues. V lost 4 bases to trimming and J lost 1 base, with 4 bases between them. The germline V gene encodes CDR1 SQVTM and CDR2 ANQGSEA. The CDR3 sequence: CSVVPNTEAFF. The CDR3 DNA sequence: TGCAGCGTTGTTCCGAACACTGAAGCTTTCTTT.

The V and J genes are TRBV12-3 or TRBV12-4 and TRBJ1-1, with unresolved D. The length of the CDR3 is 13 residues. V was cut by 5 bases and J by 11 bases, with 18 bases left in between. The DNA for the CDR3 is TGTGCCAGCAGTGCGGGTCCTATATCACCCGCTTTCTTT. It codes for CASSAGPISPAFF.

The rearrangement uses TRBV28 and TRBJ1-6, with D unresolved. The V end lost 6 bases, the J end lost 8 bases, and 8 bases lay between the germline ends. CDR1 is MDHEN and CDR2 is SYDVKM in the germline V gene. The CDR3 length is 12 residues. The CDR3 is CASSLKYSPLHF. The DNA of the CDR3 is TGTGCCAGCAGCCTCAAGTATTCACCCCTCCACTTT.

This clonotype was counted once. J is TRBJ1-5 and V is TRBV6-2 or TRBV6-3, with 9 positions matching TRBD1. Per the germline V gene, CDR1 is MNHEY and CDR2 is SVGEGT. J lost 5 bases, V lost 8 bases, and 7 bases had no gene match. The CDR3 has 14 residues. The CDR3 reads CASLDRGWDQPQHF. CDR3 sequence (DNA): TGTGCCAGCCTGGACAGGGGTTGGGATCAGCCCCAGCATTTT.

The genes are TRBV10-3 and TRBJ1-1; TRBD1 aligns across 9 bases. This CDR3 region has 13 residues. Per germline, CDR1 ENHRY and CDR2 SYGVKD. Unmatched junction bases numbered 1, after V lost 5 bases and J lost 3 bases. The CDR3 spells CAISRQGDTEAFF. In DNA, the CDR3 is TGTGCCATCAGTCGACAGGGGGACACTGAAGCTTTCTTT.

This clonotype was seen a few times. This rearrangement joins TRBV7-8 to TRBJ1-1; the D is unclear. This CDR3 contains 14 residues. V lost 0 bases, J lost 2 bases, and 7 bases lay in between. Germline V gene sequence: CDR1 SGHVS, CDR2 FQNEAQ. CDR3 nucleotide sequence: TGTGCCAGCAGCTTAGCGTACCAAAACACTGAAGCTTTCTTT. It encodes CASSLAYQNTEAFF. The full variable domain, rest sourced from reference TRBV7-8 and TRBJ1-1, is GAGVSQSPRYKVAKRGQDVALRCDPISGHVSLFWYQQALGQGPEFLTYFQNEAQLDKSGLPSDRFFAERPEGSVSTLKIQRTQQEDSAVYLCASSLAYQNTEAFFGQGTRLTVV.

The CDR3 loop reads CASCLAEGIQETQYF. In DNA form, the CDR3 reads TGTGCCAGCTGCCTAGCGGAGGGAATCCAAGAGACCCAGTACTTC. V usage is TRBV3-1 and J usage is TRBJ2-5; TRBD2 matches 7 bases. The germline gives CDR1 LGHDT, CDR2 YNNKEL (reference sequence). J lost 1 base, V lost 8 bases, and 10 bases had no gene match. This CDR3 spans 15 amino acids.

The chain recombines TRBV6-6 with TRBJ1-1; no reliable D call. CDR1 and CDR2 from the germline V gene are MNHNY and SVGAGI (reference sequence). Trimming cost V 7 bases and J 11 bases, with 17 bases left between them. The CDR3 sequence is 12 residues long. In nucleotides, the CDR3 is TGTGCCAGCACCTGGAGGAGCGGGGTGGCTTTCTTT. Protein: CASTWRSGVAFF.

This clonotype turned up a few times. CDR3 loop: CASSARGRSNQPQHF. CDR3 nucleotides: TGTGCCAGCAGTGCCAGGGGAAGGAGCAATCAGCCCCAGCATTTT. The rearrangement links TRBV6-5 to TRBJ1-5; D may be TRBD1 (6 bases). Germline loops: CDR1 MNHEY, CDR2 SVGAGI. Trimming cost V 5 bases and J 1 base, with 12 bases left between them. CDR3 length: 15 residues.